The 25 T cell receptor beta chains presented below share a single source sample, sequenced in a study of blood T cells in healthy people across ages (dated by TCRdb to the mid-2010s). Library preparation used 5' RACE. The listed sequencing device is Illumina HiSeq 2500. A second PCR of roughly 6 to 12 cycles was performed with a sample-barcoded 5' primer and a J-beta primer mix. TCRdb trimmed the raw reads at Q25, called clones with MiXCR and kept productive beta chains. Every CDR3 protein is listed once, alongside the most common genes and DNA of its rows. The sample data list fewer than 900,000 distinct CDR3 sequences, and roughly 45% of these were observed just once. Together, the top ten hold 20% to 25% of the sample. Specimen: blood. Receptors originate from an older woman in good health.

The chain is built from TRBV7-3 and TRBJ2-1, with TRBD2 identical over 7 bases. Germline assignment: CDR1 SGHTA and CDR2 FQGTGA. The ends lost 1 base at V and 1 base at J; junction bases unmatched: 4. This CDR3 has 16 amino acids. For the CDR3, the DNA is TGTGCCAGCAGCTTAATGAGCGGGGAGTCCTACAATGAGCAGTTCTTC. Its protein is CASSLMSGESYNEQFF.

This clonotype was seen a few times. CDR3 nucleotides: TGTGCCACCAGTGTTGGGGGGGGCACTGAAGCTTTCTTT. It is translated as CATSVGGGTEAFF. The V call is TRBV24-1, the J call TRBJ1-1; tentative D call: TRBD1 (5 bases). V lost 5 bases, J lost 4 bases, and 10 bases lay in between. The CDR3 is 13 residues long. Germline-derived CDR1 and CDR2 are KGHDR and SFDVKD.

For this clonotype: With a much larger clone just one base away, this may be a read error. The CDR3 coding sequence is TGTGCCGGCAGCCAGAGGACAGGGCAAGAGACCCAGTACTTC. Amino acids: CAGSQRTGQETQYF. The chain is built from TRBV3-1 and TRBJ2-5; 8 bases fit TRBD1. The CDR3 totals 14 residues. Looked up from germline, CDR1 is LGHDT and CDR2 is YNNKEL (reference sequence).

The CDR3 bases are TGCAGTGCCAGGACTAGCAGTGAGACCCAGTACTTC. Protein: CSARTSSETQYF. V usage is TRBV20-1 and J usage is TRBJ2-5, with 8 bases matching TRBD2. Germline CDR1 DFQATT, CDR2 SNEGSKA (reference sequence). This CDR3 region has 12 residues. The V segment lost 6 bases and the J segment 5 bases; nucleotides outside the gene matches: 5.

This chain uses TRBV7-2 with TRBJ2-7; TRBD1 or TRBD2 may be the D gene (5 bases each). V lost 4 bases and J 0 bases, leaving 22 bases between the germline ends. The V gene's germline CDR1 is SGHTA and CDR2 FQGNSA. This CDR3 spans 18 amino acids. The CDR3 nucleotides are TGTGCCAGCAGCTCCCAAGGGAAGGGACCCACCAACTCCTACGAGCAGTACTTC. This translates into CASSSQGKGPTNSYEQYF. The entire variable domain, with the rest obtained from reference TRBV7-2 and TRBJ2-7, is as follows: GAGVSQSPSNKVTEKGKDVELRCDPISGHTALYWYRQSLGQGLEFLIYFQGNSAPDKSGLPSDRFSAERTGGSVSTLTIQRTQQEDSAVYLCASSSQGKGPTNSYEQYFGPGTRLTVT.

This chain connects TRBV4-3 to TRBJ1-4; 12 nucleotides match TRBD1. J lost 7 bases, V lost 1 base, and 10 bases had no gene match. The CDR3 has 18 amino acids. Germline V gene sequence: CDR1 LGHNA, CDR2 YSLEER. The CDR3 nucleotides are TGCGCCAGCAGCCAAGGGCGGGACAGGGGGCGAGTAGGTGAAAAACTGTTTTTT. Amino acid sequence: CASSQGRDRGRVGEKLFF.

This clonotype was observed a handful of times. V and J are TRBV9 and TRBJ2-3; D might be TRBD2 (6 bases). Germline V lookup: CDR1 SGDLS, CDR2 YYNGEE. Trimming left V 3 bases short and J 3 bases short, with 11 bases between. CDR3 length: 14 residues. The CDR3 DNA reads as TGTGCCAGCAGCGCCTGGGGGGTGACAGATACGCAGTATTTT. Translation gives CASSAWGVTDTQYF.

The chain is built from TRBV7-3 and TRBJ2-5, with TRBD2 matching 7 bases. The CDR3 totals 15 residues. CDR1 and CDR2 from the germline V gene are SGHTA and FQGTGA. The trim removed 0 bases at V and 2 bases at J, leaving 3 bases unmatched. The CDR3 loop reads CASSLTPSGQETQYF. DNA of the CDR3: TGTGCCAGCAGCTTAACCCCTAGCGGACAAGAGACCCAGTACTTC.

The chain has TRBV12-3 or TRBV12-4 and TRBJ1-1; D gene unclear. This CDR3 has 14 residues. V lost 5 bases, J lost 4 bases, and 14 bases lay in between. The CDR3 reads CASSRSITATEAFF. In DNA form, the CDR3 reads TGTGCCAGCAGTCGCTCGATTACGGCCACTGAAGCTTTCTTT.

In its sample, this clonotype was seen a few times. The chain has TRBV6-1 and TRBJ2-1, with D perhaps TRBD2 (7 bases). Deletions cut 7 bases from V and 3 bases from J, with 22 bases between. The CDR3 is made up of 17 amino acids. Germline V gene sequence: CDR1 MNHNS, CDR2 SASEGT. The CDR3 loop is CASTTKIRGGNYNEQFF. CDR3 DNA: TGTGCCAGCACCACGAAAATTAGGGGGGGAAACTACAATGAGCAGTTCTTC.

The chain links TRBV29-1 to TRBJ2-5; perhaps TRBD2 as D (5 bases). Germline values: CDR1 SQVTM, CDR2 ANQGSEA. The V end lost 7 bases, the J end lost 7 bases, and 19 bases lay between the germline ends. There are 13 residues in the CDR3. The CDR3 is CSAGNPEIGTQYF. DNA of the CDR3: TGCAGCGCCGGGAATCCAGAAATAGGGACCCAGTACTTC.

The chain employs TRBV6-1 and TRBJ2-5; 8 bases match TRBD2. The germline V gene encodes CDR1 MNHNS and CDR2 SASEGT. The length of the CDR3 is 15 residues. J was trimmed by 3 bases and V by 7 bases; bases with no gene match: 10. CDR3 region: CASNWMTSEKETQYF. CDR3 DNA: TGTGCCAGCAACTGGATGACTAGCGAGAAAGAGACCCAGTACTTC.

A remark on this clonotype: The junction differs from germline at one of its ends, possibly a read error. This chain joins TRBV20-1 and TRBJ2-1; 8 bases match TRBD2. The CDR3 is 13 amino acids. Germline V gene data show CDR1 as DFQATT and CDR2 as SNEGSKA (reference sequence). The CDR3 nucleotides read TGCAGTGCTTACGGGGGGGCCTACAGTGAGCAGTTCTTC. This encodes CSAYGGAYSEQFF.

This CDR3 is CASGPGQGNTEAFF. CDR3 DNA: TGTGCTAGTGGACCGGGACAGGGAAACACTGAAGCTTTCTTT. This sequence joins TRBV12-5 and TRBJ1-1; 9 nucleotides match TRBD1. CDR1 is LGHNT, CDR2 FRNRAP, per germline. V shed 6 bases, J shed 2 bases, and the junction held 4 bases outside the gene matches. This CDR3 has 14 residues.

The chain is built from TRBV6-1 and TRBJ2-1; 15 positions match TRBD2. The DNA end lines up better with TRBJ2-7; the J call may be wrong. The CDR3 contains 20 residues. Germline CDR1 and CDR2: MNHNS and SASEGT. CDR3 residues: CASSQPGLAGGSSSYNEQYF. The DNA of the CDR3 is TGTGCCAGCAGTCAACCGGGACTAGCGGGAGGCTCAAGCTCCTACAATGAGCAGTACTTC.

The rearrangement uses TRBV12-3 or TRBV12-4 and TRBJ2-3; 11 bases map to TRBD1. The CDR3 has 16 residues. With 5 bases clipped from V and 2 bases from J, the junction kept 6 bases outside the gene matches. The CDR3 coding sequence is TGTGCCAGCAGTGCAGGGACAGGGGGTTCCACAGATACGCAGTATTTT. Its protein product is CASSAGTGGSTDTQYF.

CDR3 protein: CASSYGLAGGDTQYF. The CDR3 DNA follows: TGTGCCAGCAGTTACGGCCTAGCGGGAGGAGATACGCAGTATTTT. This sequence joins TRBV6-2 or TRBV6-3 and TRBJ2-3; 11 bases line up with TRBD2. CDR1 and CDR2 from the germline V gene are MNHEY and SVGEGT. The CDR3 totals 15 residues. The trim removed 2 bases at V and 5 bases at J, leaving 3 bases unmatched.

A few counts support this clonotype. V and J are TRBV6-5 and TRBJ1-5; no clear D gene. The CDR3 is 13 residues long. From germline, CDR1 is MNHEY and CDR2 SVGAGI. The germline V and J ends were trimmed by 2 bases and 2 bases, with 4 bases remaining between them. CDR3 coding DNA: TGTGCCAGCAGTTACGGGCGCAATCAGCCCCAGCATTTT. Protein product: CASSYGRNQPQHF.

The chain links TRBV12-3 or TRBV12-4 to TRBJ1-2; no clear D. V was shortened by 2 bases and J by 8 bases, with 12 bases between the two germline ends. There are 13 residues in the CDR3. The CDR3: CASSLRRAYGYTF. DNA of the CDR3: TGTGCCAGCAGTTTAAGGAGGGCTTACGGCTACACCTTC.

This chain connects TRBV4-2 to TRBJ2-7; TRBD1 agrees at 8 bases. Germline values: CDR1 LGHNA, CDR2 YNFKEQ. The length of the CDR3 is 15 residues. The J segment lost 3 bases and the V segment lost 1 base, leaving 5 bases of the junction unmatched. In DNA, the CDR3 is TGTGCCAGCAGCCAAGTTGGGACAGGATTCTACGAGCAGTACTTC. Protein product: CASSQVGTGFYEQYF.

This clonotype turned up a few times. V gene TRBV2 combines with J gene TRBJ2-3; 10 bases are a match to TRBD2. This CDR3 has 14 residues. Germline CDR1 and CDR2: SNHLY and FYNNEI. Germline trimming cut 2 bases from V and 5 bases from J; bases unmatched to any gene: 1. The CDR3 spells CASSELAGVDTQYF. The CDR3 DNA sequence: TGTGCCAGCAGTGAACTAGCGGGGGTAGATACGCAGTATTTT.

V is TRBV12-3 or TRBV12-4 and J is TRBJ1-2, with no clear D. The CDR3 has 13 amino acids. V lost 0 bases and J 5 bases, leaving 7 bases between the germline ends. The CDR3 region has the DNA TGTGCCAGCAGTTTAGCCAATTTGTATGGCTACACCTTC. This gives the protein CASSLANLYGYTF.

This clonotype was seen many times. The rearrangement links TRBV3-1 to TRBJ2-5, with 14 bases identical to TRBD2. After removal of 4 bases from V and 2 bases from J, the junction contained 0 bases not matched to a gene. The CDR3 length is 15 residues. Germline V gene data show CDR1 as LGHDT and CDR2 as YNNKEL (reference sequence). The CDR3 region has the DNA TGTGCCAGCAGCCGGACTAGCGGGGGGCAAGAGACCCAGTACTTC. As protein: CASSRTSGGQETQYF.

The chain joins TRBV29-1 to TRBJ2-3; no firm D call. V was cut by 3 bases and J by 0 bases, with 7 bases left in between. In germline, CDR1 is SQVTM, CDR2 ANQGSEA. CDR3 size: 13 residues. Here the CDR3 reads CSVDKPSTDTQYF. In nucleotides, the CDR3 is TGCAGCGTTGACAAACCTAGCACAGATACGCAGTATTTT.

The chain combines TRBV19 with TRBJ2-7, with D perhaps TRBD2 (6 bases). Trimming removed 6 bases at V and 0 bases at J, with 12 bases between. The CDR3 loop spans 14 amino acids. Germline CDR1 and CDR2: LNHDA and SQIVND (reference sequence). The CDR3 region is CASRRRGSSYEQYF. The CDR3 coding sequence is TGTGCCAGTAGACGTCGGGGGAGCTCCTACGAGCAGTACTTC.